This is a list of T cell receptor beta chains from one sample in a study of T cells expressing NK-cell markers. TCRdb reprocessed the 5' RACE reads and stores each CDR3 protein as one record, lacking DNA. The clone table shows about 260,000 distinct CDR3 sequences, with the ten largest holding about 0.39%. Sequences were obtained from blood T cells: a sorted CD56 or NKG2C T cell subset, CD4+ or CD8+ T cells, or bulk PBMC T cells (not recorded which). The receptors derive from a man aged 18 to 30 in good health. Both conserved end residues are part of each CDR3. Each record gives: CDR3 length, J gene, V gene, CDR3 protein.

>17|TRBJ2-3|TRBV10-3
CATNGLREWRSTDTQYF
>12|TRBJ2-1|TRBV12-3/TRBV12-4
CASTLGEDEQFF
>11|TRBJ1-2|TRBV10-3
CAIQTDYGYTF
>12|TRBJ1-5|TRBV5-6
CASSLIGEPQHF
>19|TRBJ2-1|TRBV20-1
CSASAMGGARINSYNEQFF
>19|TRBJ2-1|TRBV7-8
CASSLAPDRPGQGYSEQFF
>17|TRBJ2-3|TRBV4-2
CASSQDEASGRTDTQYF
>16|TRBJ2-1|TRBV9
CASSVDTGETYNEQFF
>16|TRBJ2-5|TRBV5-5
CASSLSRQGAAETQYF
>15|TRBJ2-1|TRBV12-3/TRBV12-4
CASSLRQGGLDEQFF
>13|TRBJ2-2|TRBV20-1
CSARQLGTGELFF
>13|TRBJ1-2|TRBV10-1
CARAGQGAFGYTF
>14|TRBJ1-1|TRBV12-3/TRBV12-4
CASRGLITNTEAFF
>13|TRBJ2-5|TRBV2
CASPGQPQETQYF
>14|TRBJ2-2|TRBV7-2
CASSYDYVTGELFF
>15|TRBJ2-1|TRBV6-4
CASSLRDYANNEQFF
>13|TRBJ2-5|TRBV29-1
CSVVGGRRETQYF
>14|TRBJ2-4|TRBV14
CASSQLGTADIQYF
>15|TRBJ2-1|TRBV12-3/TRBV12-4
CATIPGTSGRLEQFF
>15|TRBJ2-1|TRBV19
CASTLTGSSYNEQFF
>17|TRBJ2-1|TRBV11-3
CASSTGLAGGPGNEQFF
>17|TRBJ2-5|TRBV20-1
CSVYLGLAVGRQETQYF
>12|TRBJ1-4|TRBV29-1
CSARRGHEKLFF
>13|TRBJ2-7|TRBV18
CASSPLDAYEQYF
>16|TRBJ2-7|TRBV5-1
CASSLTIGGSSYEQYF
>13|TRBJ2-1|TRBV24-1
CATSGTGPNEQFF
>16|TRBJ2-3|TRBV21-1
CASSIGTSRRTDTQYF
>13|TRBJ1-2|TRBV6-6
CASSYRENYGYTF
>14|TRBJ1-4|TRBV15
CATSMLVTNEKLFF
>14|TRBJ2-7|TRBV7-8
CASGAGTGGYEQYF